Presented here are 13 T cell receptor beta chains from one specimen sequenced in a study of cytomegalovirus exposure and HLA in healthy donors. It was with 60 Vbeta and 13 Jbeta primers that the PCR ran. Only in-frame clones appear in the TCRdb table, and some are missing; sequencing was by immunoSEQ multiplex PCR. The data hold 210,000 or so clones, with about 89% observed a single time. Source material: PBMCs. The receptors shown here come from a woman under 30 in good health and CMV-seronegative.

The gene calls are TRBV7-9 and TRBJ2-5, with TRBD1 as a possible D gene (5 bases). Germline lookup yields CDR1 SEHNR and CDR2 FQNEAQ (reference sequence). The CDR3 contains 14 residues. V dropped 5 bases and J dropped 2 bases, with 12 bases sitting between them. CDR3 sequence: CASSIGHLQETQYF. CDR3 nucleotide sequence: TGTGCCAGCAGCATCGGACATCTGCAAGAGACCCAGTACTTC.

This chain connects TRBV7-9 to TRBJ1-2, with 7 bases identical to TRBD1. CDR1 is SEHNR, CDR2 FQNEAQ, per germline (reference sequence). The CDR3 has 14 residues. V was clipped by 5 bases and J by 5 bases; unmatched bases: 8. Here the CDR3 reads CASSNDRALYGYTF. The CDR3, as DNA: TGTGCCAGCAGCAACGACAGGGCGCTATATGGCTACACCTTC.

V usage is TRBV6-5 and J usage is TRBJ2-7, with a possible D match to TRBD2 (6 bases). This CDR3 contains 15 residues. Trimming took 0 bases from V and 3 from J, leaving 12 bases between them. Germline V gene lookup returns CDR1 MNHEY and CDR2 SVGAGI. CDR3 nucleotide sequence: TGTGCCAGCAGTTACTCGAGTCAGGGACTCTACGAGCAGTACTTC. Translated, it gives CASSYSSQGLYEQYF.

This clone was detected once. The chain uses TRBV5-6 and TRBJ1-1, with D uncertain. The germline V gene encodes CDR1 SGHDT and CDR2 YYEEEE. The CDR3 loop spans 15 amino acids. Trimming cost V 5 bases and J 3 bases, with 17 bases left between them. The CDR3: CASSPRVRADTEAFF. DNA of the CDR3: TGTGCCAGCAGTCCTCGGGTGCGGGCGGACACTGAAGCTTTCTTT.

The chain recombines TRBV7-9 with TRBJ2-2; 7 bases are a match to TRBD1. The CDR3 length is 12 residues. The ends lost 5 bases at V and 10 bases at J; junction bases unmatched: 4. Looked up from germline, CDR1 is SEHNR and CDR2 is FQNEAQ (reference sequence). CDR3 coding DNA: TGTGCCAGCAGCATACAGGGGACGGAGCTGTTTTTT. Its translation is CASSIQGTELFF.

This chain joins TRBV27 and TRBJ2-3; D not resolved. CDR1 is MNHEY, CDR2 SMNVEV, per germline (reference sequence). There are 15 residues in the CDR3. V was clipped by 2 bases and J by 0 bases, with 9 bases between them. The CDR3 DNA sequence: TGTGCCAGCAGTTTAGGGCAGGCAAGCACAGATACGCAGTATTTT. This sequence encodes CASSLGQASTDTQYF.

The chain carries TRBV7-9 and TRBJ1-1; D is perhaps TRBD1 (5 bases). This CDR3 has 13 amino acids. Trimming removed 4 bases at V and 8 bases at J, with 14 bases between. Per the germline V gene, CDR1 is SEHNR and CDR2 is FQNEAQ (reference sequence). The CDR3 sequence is CASSSPSGDEAFF. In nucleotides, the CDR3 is TGTGCCAGCAGCTCCCCTTCGGGGGACGAAGCTTTCTTT.

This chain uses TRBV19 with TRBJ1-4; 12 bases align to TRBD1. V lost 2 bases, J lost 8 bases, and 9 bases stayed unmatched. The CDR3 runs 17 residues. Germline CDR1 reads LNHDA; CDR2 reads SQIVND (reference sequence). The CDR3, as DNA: TGTGCCAGTAGTATATCGGGACAGGGGGCGCGGGGAGAAAAACTGTTTTTT. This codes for CASSISGQGARGEKLFF.

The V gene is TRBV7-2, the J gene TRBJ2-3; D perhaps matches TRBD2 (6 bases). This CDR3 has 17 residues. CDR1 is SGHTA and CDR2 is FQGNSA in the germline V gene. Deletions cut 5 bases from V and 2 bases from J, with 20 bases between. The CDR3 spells CASSPRGAGMVTDTQYF. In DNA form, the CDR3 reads TGTGCCAGCAGCCCCCGGGGTGCGGGAATGGTCACAGATACGCAGTATTTT.

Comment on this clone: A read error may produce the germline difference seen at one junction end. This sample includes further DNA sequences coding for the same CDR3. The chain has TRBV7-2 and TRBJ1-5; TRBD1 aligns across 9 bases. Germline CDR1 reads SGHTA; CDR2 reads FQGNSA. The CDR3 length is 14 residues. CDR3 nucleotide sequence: TGCGCCAGCAGCACTGACAGGGGGGTTCAGCCCCAGCATTTT. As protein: CASSTDRGVQPQHF.

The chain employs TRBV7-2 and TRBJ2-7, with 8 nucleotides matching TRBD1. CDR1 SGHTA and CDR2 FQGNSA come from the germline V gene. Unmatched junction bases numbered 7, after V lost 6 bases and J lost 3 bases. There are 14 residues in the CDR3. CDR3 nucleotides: TGTGCCAGCAGTCCACTAGGACAGGGCTACGAGCAGTACTTC. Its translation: CASSPLGQGYEQYF. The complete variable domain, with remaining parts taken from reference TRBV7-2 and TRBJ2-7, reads GAGVSQSPSNKVTEKGKDVELRCDPISGHTALYWYRQSLGQGLEFLIYFQGNSAPDKSGLPSDRFSAERTGGSVSTLTIQRTQQEDSAVYLCASSPLGQGYEQYFGPGTRLTVT.

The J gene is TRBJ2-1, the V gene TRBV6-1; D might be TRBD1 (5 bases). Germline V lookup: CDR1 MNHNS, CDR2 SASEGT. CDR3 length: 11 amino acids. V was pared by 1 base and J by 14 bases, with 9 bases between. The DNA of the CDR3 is TGTGCCAGCAGTGAAGGGACACTGGAGTTCTTC. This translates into CASSEGTLEFF.

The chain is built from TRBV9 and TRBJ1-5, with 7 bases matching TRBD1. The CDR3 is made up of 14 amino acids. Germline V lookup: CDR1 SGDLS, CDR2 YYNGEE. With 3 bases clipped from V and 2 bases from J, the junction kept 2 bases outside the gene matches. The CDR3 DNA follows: TGTGCCAGCAGCGCAGACAGGGGCAATCAGCCCCAGCATTTT. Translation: CASSADRGNQPQHF.